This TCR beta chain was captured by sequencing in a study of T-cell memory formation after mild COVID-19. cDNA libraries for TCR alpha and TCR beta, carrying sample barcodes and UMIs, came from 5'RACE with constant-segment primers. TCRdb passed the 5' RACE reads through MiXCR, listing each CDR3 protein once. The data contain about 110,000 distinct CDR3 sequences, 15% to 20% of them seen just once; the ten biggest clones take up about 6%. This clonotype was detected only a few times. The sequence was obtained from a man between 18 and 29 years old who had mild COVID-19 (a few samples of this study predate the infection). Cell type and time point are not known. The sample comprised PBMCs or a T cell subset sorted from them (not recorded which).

CDR3 sequence reads: CASSQDTAASAGNTIYF. CDR3 nucleotides: TGCGCCAGCAGCCAAGATACGGCCGCTTCGGCTGGAAACACCATATATTTT. The chain has TRBV4-1 and TRBJ1-3; D not resolved. The CDR3 covers 17 residues. V lost 0 bases to trimming and J lost 2 bases, with 14 bases between them. The germline V gene has CDR1 MGHRA and CDR2 YSYEKL.